Listed here is a single TCR beta chain. No antigen is known for it. The record originates from a study of shared clonotypes between healthy human individuals. Study-wide findings and caveats: Generation probability values for non-shared clonotypes were lower than those for clonotypes shared by all four donors.

Measured with immunoSEQ multiplex PCR; TCRdb has only the in-frame clones, and not every one. The sample consists of hundreds of thousands of clones, about 95% of them appearing once. CD45RO negativity and positive selection for CCR7 defined naive CD8 cells, a population that excluded terminally differentiated effector memory CD45RA+ cells. The donor population consisted of healthy HIV-negative adults with no recent acute infections or vaccinations. The clonotype originates from a woman aged 25 to 39 in good health. Sequenced material: naive CD8+ T cells sorted from blood.

The CDR3 loop is CASSIPTLASGNTIYF. The DNA of the CDR3 is TGTGCCAGTAGTATTCCCACGTTGGCCTCTGGAAACACCATATATTTT. The chain has TRBV19 and TRBJ1-3, with unresolved D. Trimming took 3 bases from V and 0 from J, leaving 12 bases between them. Germline V gene lookup returns CDR1 LNHDA and CDR2 SQIVND (reference sequence). The CDR3 runs to 16 residues.